Described below is a single T cell receptor (beta chain) sequence and its context. The antigen is undetermined. CDR1 and CDR2 from the germline V gene are SQVTM and ANQGSEA. This CDR3 region has 12 residues. This entry is derived from a study of CXCR3-negative and CXCR3-positive naive CD8 T cells. Study-level findings and limits: Naive cells positive for CXCR3 carried more hydrophobic TRB CDR3s than CXCR3-negative ones. Cryopreserved PBMCs had partly decreased CXCR3 expression; fresh PBMCs were used in most assays.

Carrying UMI labels, the TRB cDNA libraries were prepared through 5' RACE. TCRdb re-called the 5' RACE reads; every CDR3 protein appears as one record, without DNA. This sample's table has 100,000 or so distinct CDR3 sequences. The sequence was collected from a human donor in good health. Some clones in this sample may be carry-over from other donors' samples. Source material: naive CXCR3+ CD8+ T cells from blood. Subset here: CD45RO-CCR7+CD27+CD95- naive CD8+ T cells expressing CXCR3 (TNR3+). The rearrangement links TRBV29-1 to TRBJ1-1; TCRdb's D call of TRBD1 is untestable without DNA. CDR3 loop: CSVGGQGAFTFF.